Listed below are T cell receptor beta chains from one sample, sequenced in a study of spatial heterogeneity in lung cancer. TCRdb recomputed calls from the 5' RACE reads with MiXCR, one row per CDR3 protein. This sample has 20,000 to 25,000 distinct CDR3 sequences; 4.5% to 7% occur once, and the top ten carry less than 45%. The sequencing used PBMCs, collected at surgery. These receptors were collected from a male donor with early-stage non-small cell lung cancer. CDR3s leave out the opening cysteine and the closing phenylalanine or tryptophan. Fields, in order: J gene, clone size, V gene, D gene, CDR3 protein. The D gene is left open where the match is weak. Only part of the rows carry a size: once, few, many, or a class if the clone is expanded.

TRBJ1-4	-	TRBV7-9	TRBD1	ASSSPGGVRSNEKLF
TRBJ2-3	many	TRBV28	-	ASSPLSDTQY
TRBJ1-3	many	TRBV6-5	-	ATRVRSGNTIY
TRBJ1-1	many	TRBV18	-	ASSPNSLNTEAF
TRBJ2-1	-	TRBV12-3/TRBV12-4	TRBD2	ASSLRASGSYNEQF
TRBJ1-5	many	TRBV28	-	ASSQGGQPQH
TRBJ2-1	many	TRBV18	TRBD2	ASSRGLAGTNNEQF
TRBJ2-7	many	TRBV28	TRBD1	ASSLSKGRGFVDYEQY
TRBJ2-3	-	TRBV12-3/TRBV12-4	-	ASGYPSMNTQY
TRBJ1-1	many	TRBV3-1	-	ASSLLGREEAF
TRBJ1-1	few	TRBV6-6	TRBD1	ASSAGGRGTEAF
TRBJ2-3	many	TRBV7-2	TRBD2	ASSGRLAGVPSY
TRBJ2-5	many	TRBV6-6	-	ASSYATGRRETQY
TRBJ2-6	many	TRBV18	-	ASSPVWGAGANVLT
TRBJ2-6	many	TRBV19	TRBD1	ASSHRDRLPVLT
TRBJ2-5	many	TRBV7-9	-	ASSISSGRETQY
TRBJ1-5	few	TRBV28	TRBD1	ATSTGWVQPQH
TRBJ1-4	-	TRBV7-9	-	ASSSSGRNGEKLF
TRBJ1-2	many	TRBV28	-	ASSLHQGGYT
TRBJ2-1	many	TRBV18	-	ASSPQVGANEQF
TRBJ1-2	few	TRBV29-1	TRBD1	SVEGRDRGNYGYT
TRBJ1-5	many	TRBV10-3	-	AIRGDSGNQPQH
TRBJ2-5	many	TRBV24-1	-	ATPSAQETQY